A single sample is the source of the 22 T cell receptor beta chains below, sequenced in a study of OX40 agonist ivuxolimab in advanced cancers. Libraries were built with the immunoSEQ multiplex PCR assay. TCRdb limited this immuneACCESS table to in-frame rearrangements with V and J called. A share of clones is missing; checked studies link under half to unresolved V genes, and the rest is unexplained. The sample table lists some 96,000 clones, approximately 90% of them with a count of one. The ten largest clones capture about 0.17% of the sample. The source was CD4+ or CD8+ T cells sorted from blood, collected in a trial of the OX40 agonist ivuxolimab. The receptors come from an adult with an advanced solid tumor such as melanoma, head and neck, liver or kidney cancer.

The chain recombines TRBV2 with TRBJ1-5, with a weak D call TRBD1 (6 bases). Germline V gene data show CDR1 as SNHLY and CDR2 as FYNNEI. V was pared by 6 bases and J by 4 bases, with 13 bases between. This CDR3 region has 14 residues. As DNA, the CDR3 is TGTGCCAGCAGAGGCCATCAGGGGAATCAGCCCCAGCATTTT. Its protein product is CASRGHQGNQPQHF.

The J gene is TRBJ1-2, the V gene TRBV6-5, with unresolved D. V lost 3 bases and J 4 bases, leaving 9 bases between the germline ends. Germline CDR1 reads MNHEY; CDR2 reads SVGAGI. The CDR3 runs 13 residues. CDR3 sequence reads: CASSYDRRYGYTF. CDR3 in DNA: TGTGCCAGCAGTTATGACCGACGCTATGGCTACACCTTC.

Only a few counts were recorded for this clone. This chain joins TRBV28 and TRBJ1-5, with D perhaps matching TRBD1 (6 bases). In germline, CDR1 is MDHEN, CDR2 SYDVKM. V gave up 7 bases and J gave up 4 bases, with 23 bases separating them. CDR3 size: 17 residues. The CDR3 sequence is CASTKDLQGRVNQPQHF. The CDR3 nucleotides read TGTGCCAGCACCAAAGACCTACAGGGCAGGGTGAATCAGCCCCAGCATTTT.

V is TRBV7-6 and J is TRBJ1-2, with D maybe TRBD1 (6 bases). Germline CDR1 SGHVS, CDR2 FNYEAQ. The V and J ends lost 0 bases and 5 bases respectively, with 10 bases between them. The CDR3 covers 14 residues. The CDR3: CASSLAVQGYGYTF. The CDR3 region has the DNA TGTGCCAGCAGCTTAGCGGTACAGGGTTATGGCTACACCTTC.

The chain couples TRBV29-1 to TRBJ1-2; D remains unclear. Germline V gene lookup returns CDR1 SQVTM and CDR2 ANQGSEA. The CDR3 totals 13 residues. Between the trimmed V and J ends, which lost 6 bases and 1 base, there was a span of 12 bases. The CDR3 bases are TGCAGCGTCGAGAATAGGGTTAACTATGGCTACACCTTC. It specifies CSVENRVNYGYTF.

The chain recombines TRBV11-2 with TRBJ2-2, with 9 bases that match TRBD1. V trimming: 5 bases; J trimming: 7 bases; junction bases outside the gene matches: 8. The CDR3 sequence is 15 residues long. Germline CDR1 is SGHAT and CDR2 is FQNNGV. CDR3 protein: CASSLGTGPHGELFF. CDR3 coding DNA: TGTGCCAGCAGCCTAGGGACAGGGCCCCACGGGGAGCTGTTTTTT.

The chain combines TRBV7-7 with TRBJ2-1; 9 nucleotides line up with TRBD1. V lost 4 bases and J lost 6; bases outside the gene matches: 1. The CDR3 is made up of 13 amino acids. CDR1 and CDR2 (germline): SSHAT, FNYEAQ (reference sequence). This chain's CDR3 is CASSSGQGNEQFF. The CDR3 DNA sequence: TGTGCCAGCAGCTCGGGACAGGGCAATGAGCAGTTCTTC.

The chain employs TRBV30 and TRBJ1-3, with 7 bases aligning to TRBD1. This CDR3 region has 14 residues. Germline V CDR1 and CDR2: GTSNPN, SVGIG (reference sequence). The trim removed 4 bases at V and 4 bases at J, leaving 7 bases unmatched. The CDR3 nucleotides are TGTGCCTGGATGTCTACAGGGGCAGGAAACACCATATATTTT. This sequence encodes CAWMSTGAGNTIYF.

This sequence joins TRBV19 and TRBJ2-6, with 7 bases lining up with TRBD2. Losses at the gene ends were 7 bases for V and 1 base for J; bases not matched to a gene: 4. This CDR3 has 15 residues. Per germline, CDR1 LNHDA and CDR2 SQIVND (reference sequence). CDR3 residues: CASTWGGSGANVLTF. The DNA of the CDR3 is TGTGCCAGTACCTGGGGGGGGTCTGGGGCCAACGTCCTGACTTTC.

The rearrangement links TRBV6-5 to TRBJ1-2; D is possibly TRBD1 (5 bases). V was clipped by 6 bases and J by 2 bases, with 10 bases between them. The germline CDR1 and CDR2 sequences are MNHEY and SVGAGI. CDR3 length: 13 residues. CDR3 sequence reads: CASRAGLNYGYTF. The DNA for the CDR3 is TGTGCCAGCAGGGCAGGGTTGAACTATGGCTACACCTTC.

V usage is TRBV5-4 and J usage is TRBJ2-6; D not certain. The CDR3 is made up of 14 amino acids. With 5 bases removed from V and 0 bases from J, the gap between germline ends came to 6 bases. The germline V gene encodes CDR1 SGHNT and CDR2 YYREEE (reference sequence). Here the CDR3 reads CASSPDSGANVLTF. CDR3 in DNA: TGTGCCAGCAGTCCTGACTCTGGGGCCAACGTCCTGACTTTC.

The chain recombines TRBV29-1 with TRBJ1-2; D not certain. The CDR3 is 15 amino acids. V lost 2 bases and J lost 2, with 15 bases in between. Germline lookup yields CDR1 SQVTM and CDR2 ANQGSEA. The CDR3 nucleotides are TGCAGCGTTGAAACTGGCGGCAGAGGGAACTATGGCTACACCTTC. Its protein product is CSVETGGRGNYGYTF.

A single count supports this clone. The gene calls are TRBV5-5 and TRBJ1-6, with TRBD1 identical over 12 bases. With 1 base clipped from V and 7 bases from J, the junction kept 6 bases outside the gene matches. There are 17 residues in the CDR3. Germline CDR1 SGHKS, CDR2 YYEKEE (reference sequence). The CDR3 spells CASSLKGTGGFNSPLHF. The CDR3 DNA sequence: TGTGCCAGCAGCTTGAAGGGGACAGGGGGCTTCAATTCACCCCTCCACTTT.

The chain uses TRBV11-2 and TRBJ2-7; 9 bases match TRBD1. CDR3 length: 14 residues. In germline, CDR1 is SGHAT, CDR2 FQNNGV. With 5 bases clipped from V and 4 bases from J, the junction kept 6 bases outside the gene matches. The CDR3 DNA follows: TGTGCCAGCAGCCCCGGGACAGGGAAGTACGAGCAGTACTTC. This encodes CASSPGTGKYEQYF.

The chain recombines TRBV28 with TRBJ1-1; TRBD1 is a possible D gene (5 bases). The CDR3 contains 15 residues. Germline-derived CDR1 and CDR2 are MDHEN and SYDVKM. V was clipped by 6 bases and J by 1 base, with 15 bases between them. CDR3 sequence: CASSLGTYPNTEAFF. CDR3 coding DNA: TGTGCCAGCAGCCTAGGGACCTACCCGAACACTGAAGCTTTCTTT.

V gene TRBV5-6 combines with J gene TRBJ2-1; D call uncertain. Germline V lookup: CDR1 SGHDT, CDR2 YYEEEE. Between the trimmed V and J ends, which lost 2 bases and 6 bases, there was a span of 6 bases. The CDR3 covers 12 residues. CDR3 sequence reads: CASSFSFNEQFF. For the CDR3, the DNA is TGTGCCAGCAGCTTCAGCTTCAATGAGCAGTTCTTC.

V is TRBV5-4 and J is TRBJ2-5; 9 bases are a match to TRBD1. CDR1 is SGHNT and CDR2 is YYREEE in the germline V gene (reference sequence). The CDR3 runs 14 residues. The junction had 6 bases not matched to a gene; V was cut back by 4 bases and J by 5 bases. The CDR3 sequence is CASSQGQGRETQYF. As DNA, the CDR3 is TGTGCCAGCAGCCAGGGACAGGGAAGGGAGACCCAGTACTTC.

V gene TRBV29-1 combines with J gene TRBJ2-7; 8 bases line up with TRBD1. Germline CDR1 and CDR2: SQVTM and ANQGSEA. V was clipped by 6 bases and J by 3 bases; unmatched bases: 10. The length of the CDR3 is 14 residues. CDR3 nucleotides: TGCAGCGTGACACCCCAGGGGGCGGTCTACGAGCAGTACTTC. This encodes CSVTPQGAVYEQYF.

The gene calls are TRBV5-1 and TRBJ2-5, with 11 bases lining up with TRBD2. This CDR3 has 15 amino acids. V dropped 0 bases and J dropped 4; count of bases not matched to a gene: 2. Germline V gene lookup returns CDR1 SGHRS and CDR2 YFSETQ. DNA of the CDR3: TGCGCCAGCAGCTTGGTGACTAGCGGGGTAGAGACCCAGTACTTC. The encoded protein is CASSLVTSGVETQYF.

V usage is TRBV2 and J usage is TRBJ2-2; tentatively, D is TRBD1 or TRBD2 (5 bases each). V was shortened by 7 bases and J by 7 bases, with 16 bases between the two germline ends. The CDR3 spans 14 residues. Germline V lookup: CDR1 SNHLY, CDR2 FYNNEI. CDR3 protein: CASKGTISVGELFF. The DNA for the CDR3 is TGTGCCAGCAAAGGGACGATATCGGTCGGGGAGCTGTTTTTT.

This rearrangement joins TRBV6-5 to TRBJ2-7; 11 positions match TRBD1. Losses at the gene ends were 2 bases for V and 2 bases for J; bases not matched to a gene: 2. The length of the CDR3 is 15 residues. Looked up from germline, CDR1 is MNHEY and CDR2 is SVGAGI. The CDR3: CASSYPGQGAYEQYF. CDR3 bases: TGTGCCAGCAGTTACCCGGGACAGGGGGCCTACGAGCAGTACTTC.

This chain uses TRBV7-9 with TRBJ1-4, with D hard to call. Germline V gene data show CDR1 as SEHNR and CDR2 as FQNEAQ (reference sequence). V was pared by 5 bases and J by 2 bases, with 9 bases between. This CDR3 is 14 amino acids long. The CDR3 nucleotides are TGTGCCAGCAGCGAGGGAAGGACTAATGAAAAACTGTTTTTT. It is translated as CASSEGRTNEKLFF. The whole variable domain, filled in from reference TRBV7-9 and TRBJ1-4, reads DTGVSQNPRHKITKRGQNVTFRCDPISEHNRLYWYRQTLGQGPEFLTYFQNEAQLEKSRLLSDRFSAERPKGSFSTLEIQRTEQGDSAMYLCASSEGRTNEKLFFGSGTQLSVL.